Detailed here is one T cell receptor beta chain. Its specificity is not known. CDR3 length: 13 residues. CDR1 and CDR2 from the germline V gene are SGHTA and FQGNSA. Trimming stripped 5 bases from V and 6 bases from J, with 13 bases between. The entry originates in a study of T cells after yellow fever vaccination. Findings of the study overall: There was a small share of clonotypes that showed up in both the CD4 and CD8 compartments. Peak timing came faster in the weaker secondary response, day 5 versus 15. Contaminants from the bulk population, in the form of abundant clonotypes, could be found in FACS-sorted repertoires.

TCRdb re-called the 5' RACE reads through MiXCR, storing one row per CDR3 protein. The table records 300,000 to 400,000 distinct CDR3 sequences, around 11% of them present only once. This TCR was sampled from a man younger than 35 who received the YFV17D yellow fever vaccine. The V gene is TRBV7-2, the J gene TRBJ1-2, with a possible D match to TRBD1 (5 bases). The material was CD4+ T cells sorted from PBMCs, obtained 45 days after the yellow fever booster vaccination. CDR3 nucleotide sequence: TGTGCCAGCAGCCTGGACATTTCCGATGGCTACACCTTC. It yields the protein CASSLDISDGYTF.